Presented here are 2 T cell receptor beta chains from one specimen sequenced in a study of cytomegalovirus exposure and HLA in healthy donors (dated by TCRdb to about 2017). Libraries were built with the immunoSEQ multiplex PCR assay. The multiplex PCR relied on a mix of 60 forward primers for TCR Vbeta segments and 13 reverse primers for TCR Jbeta segments. TCRdb obtained this table from immuneACCESS and retained in-frame rearrangements with V and J assigned. These tables miss some clones; where compared with another copy, unresolved V genes account for less than half of the shortfall, and the remainder is unexplained. This sample comprises around 200,000 clones, 70% to 90% of them detected only once. The ten top clones hold approximately 0.31% of the sample. Sequenced material: PBMCs. These receptor sequences come from a woman aged 30 to 39 in good health and CMV-seronegative.

The chain carries TRBV7-9 and TRBJ2-3, with D perhaps matching TRBD2 (6 bases). The V gene lost 5 bases and the J gene lost 9 bases, with 12 bases spanning the gap. CDR3 length: 12 residues. Germline V gene lookup returns CDR1 SEHNR and CDR2 FQNEAQ (reference sequence). CDR3 in amino acids: CASSRVGRTQYF. The DNA for the CDR3 is TGTGCCAGCAGCCGTGTAGGGAGGACGCAGTATTTT.

The V call is TRBV27, the J call TRBJ2-3, with 7 bases fitting TRBD1. J was trimmed by 6 bases and V by 4 bases; bases with no gene match: 13. CDR1 MNHEY and CDR2 SMNVEV come from the germline V gene (reference sequence). The CDR3 contains 16 residues. The CDR3 DNA is TGTGCCAGCAGTTGGGCAGGGGGACACCGGGTGGATACGCAGTATTTT. It is translated as CASSWAGGHRVDTQYF.